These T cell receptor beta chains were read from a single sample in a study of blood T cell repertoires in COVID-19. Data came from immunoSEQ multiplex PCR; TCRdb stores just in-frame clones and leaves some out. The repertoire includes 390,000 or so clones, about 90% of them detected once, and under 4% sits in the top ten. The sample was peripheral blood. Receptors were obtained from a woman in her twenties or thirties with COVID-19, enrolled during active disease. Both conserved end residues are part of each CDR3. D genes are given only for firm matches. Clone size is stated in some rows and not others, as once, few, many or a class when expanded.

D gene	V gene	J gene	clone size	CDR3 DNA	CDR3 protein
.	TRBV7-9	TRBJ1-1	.	TGTGCCAGCAGCTTAGAGGCGGACACTGAAGCTTTCTTT	CASSLEADTEAFF
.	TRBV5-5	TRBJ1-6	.	TGTGCCAGCAGCCGACAGGTGTATAATTCACCCCTCCACTTT	CASSRQVYNSPLHF
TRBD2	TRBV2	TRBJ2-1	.	TGTGCCAGCAGTCGACTCACTAGCGGGAGAGGCAATGAGCAGTTCTTC	CASSRLTSGRGNEQFF
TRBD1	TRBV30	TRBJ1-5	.	TGTGCCACGGACAGTTCAGGGGGTCAGCCCCAGCATTTT	CATDSSGGQPQHF
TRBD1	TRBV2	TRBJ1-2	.	TGTGCCAGCAACTCGGGACAGGGAAGTCACTATGGCTACACCTTC	CASNSGQGSHYGYTF
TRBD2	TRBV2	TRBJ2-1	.	TGTGCCAGTAAACGAAGGACTAGCGGGAGCAATGAGCAGTTCTTC	CASKRRTSGSNEQFF
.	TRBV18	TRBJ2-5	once	TGTGCCAGCTCACCCTTTGAGACCCAGTACTTC	CASSPFETQYF
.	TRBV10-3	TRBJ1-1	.	TGTGCCAGCAGGTTAGGGGAGAACACTGAAGCTTTCTTT	CASRLGENTEAFF
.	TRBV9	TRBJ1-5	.	TGTGCCAGCAGCGCCGGAGGGGGCAATCAGCCCCAGCATTTT	CASSAGGGNQPQHF
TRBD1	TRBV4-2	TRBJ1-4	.	TGTGCCAGCAGCCACCCGCGGACAGGAGATAATGAAAAACTGTTTTTT	CASSHPRTGDNEKLFF
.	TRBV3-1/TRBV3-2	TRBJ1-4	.	TGTGCCAGCAGCCAGAACACCCAGGGCGGGGGTGAAAAACTGTTTTTT	CASSQNTQGGGEKLFF
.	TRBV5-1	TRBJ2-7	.	TGCGCCAGCAGTCGCGGGTTGGGTCGGGACGAGCAGTACTTC	CASSRGLGRDEQYF
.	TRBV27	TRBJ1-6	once	TGTGCCAGCAGTTTCTGGGGGCACAATTCACCCCTCCACTTT	CASSFWGHNSPLHF
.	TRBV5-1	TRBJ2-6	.	TGCGCCAGCAGCTTGGATTCATCGGGGCCAGGGGTTTCTGGGGCCAACGTCCTGACTTTC	CASSLDSSGPGVSGANVLTF
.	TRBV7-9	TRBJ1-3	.	TGTGCCAGCAGCCATGGGGACGGGGGGCCTGGAAACACCATATATTTT	CASSHGDGGPGNTIYF
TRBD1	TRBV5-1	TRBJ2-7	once	TGCGCCAGCAGCTTCGATTGGGACAGGGGAAGATCCTACGAGCAGTACTTC	CASSFDWDRGRSYEQYF
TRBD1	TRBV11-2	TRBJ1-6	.	TGTGCCAGCAGCTTTGGACAGGGGAATTCACCCCTCCACTTT	CASSFGQGNSPLHF
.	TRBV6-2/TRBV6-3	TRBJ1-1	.	TGTGCCAGCAGTTACTACTACGGCAGTTTCATGAACACTGAAGCTTTCTTT	CASSYYYGSFMNTEAFF
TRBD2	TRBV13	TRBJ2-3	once	TGTGCCAGCAGCTCCCAGCGGGGTACTAGCACAGATACGCAGTATTTT	CASSSQRGTSTDTQYF
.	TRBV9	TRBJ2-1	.	TGTGCCAGCAGTCCTGAGGGGGTAGGCTGGAATGAGCAGTTCTTC	CASSPEGVGWNEQFF
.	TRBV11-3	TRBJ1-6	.	TGTGCCAGCAGTCCCGCGGGGGAATATTCACCCCTCCACTTT	CASSPAGEYSPLHF
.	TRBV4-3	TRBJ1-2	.	TGCGCCAGCAGCCAAGGTTTCTCCGAAGGGGATGGCTACACCTTC	CASSQGFSEGDGYTF
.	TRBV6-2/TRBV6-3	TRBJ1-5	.	TGTGCCAGCAGTTACGGCAGGGGATGGGGCAATCAGCCCCAGCATTTT	CASSYGRGWGNQPQHF
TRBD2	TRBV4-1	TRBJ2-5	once	TGCGCCAGCAGCCGCACGGGACTAGCCATTCAAGAGACCCAGTACTTC	CASSRTGLAIQETQYF
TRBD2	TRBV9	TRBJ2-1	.	TGTGCCAGCAGCGCAAACCTACCGGCGGGGGGGCCGAACTACAATGAGCAGTTCTTC	CASSANLPAGGPNYNEQFF
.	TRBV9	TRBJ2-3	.	TGTGCCAGCAGCCCCAGGGTTACAGATACGCAGTATTTT	CASSPRVTDTQYF
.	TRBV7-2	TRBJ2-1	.	TGTGCCAGCAGCTGGACTTACAATGAGCAGTTCTTC	CASSWTYNEQFF
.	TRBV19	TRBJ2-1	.	TGTGCCAGTAAGGTGACGGCGGGCCTGGGGAATGAGCAGTTCTTC	CASKVTAGLGNEQFF
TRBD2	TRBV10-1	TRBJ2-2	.	TGCGCCAGCAGTGAGGGCCTAGCGGGAGTACTCACCGGGGAGCTGTTTTTT	CASSEGLAGVLTGELFF
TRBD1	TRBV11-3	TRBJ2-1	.	TGTGCCAGCAGCTTCAGTCGGACAGGCGCCTACAATGAGCAGTTCTTC	CASSFSRTGAYNEQFF
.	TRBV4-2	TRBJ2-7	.	TGTGCCAGCAGCCAAGTACTAAACGGGGGACAGACCTCATTTTACGAGCAGTACTTC	CASSQVLNGGQTSFYEQYF
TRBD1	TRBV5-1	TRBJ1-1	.	TGCGCCAGCAGCTTGAGACAGGGGAGCACTGAAGCTTTCTTT	CASSLRQGSTEAFF
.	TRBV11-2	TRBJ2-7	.	TGTGCCAGCAGCTTAACCAGGGCCTACGAGCAGTACTTC	CASSLTRAYEQYF
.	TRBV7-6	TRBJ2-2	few	TGTGCCAGCAGCCGACAGGAGAACACCGGGGAGCTGTTTTTT	CASSRQENTGELFF
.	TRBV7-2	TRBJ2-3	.	TGTGCCAGCAGCCCCACGGGGGGCGGGGACACAGATACGCAGTATTTT	CASSPTGGGDTDTQYF
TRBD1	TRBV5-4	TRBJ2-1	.	TGTGCCAGCAGCCCCCGGGACAGCGTCTACAATGAGCAGTTCTTC	CASSPRDSVYNEQFF
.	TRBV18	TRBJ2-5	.	TGTGCCAGCTCACAGGGACAAGGAGAGACCCAGTACTTC	CASSQGQGETQYF
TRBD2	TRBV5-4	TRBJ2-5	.	TGTGCCAGCAACCGGGCTAGCGGGAGGGCCGCGTGGGAGACCCAGTACTTC	CASNRASGRAAWETQYF